Listed below are T cell receptor beta chains from one sample, sequenced in a study of blood T cell repertoires in COVID-19. The data were produced by immunoSEQ multiplex PCR, yet TCRdb's version contains in-frame clones alone and is incomplete. In the table there are around 63,000 clones, around nine tenths of which are singletons. What was sequenced was peripheral blood. The receptors stem from a woman aged 55-70 years with acute or convalescent COVID-19. Each CDR3 is given with its conserved first and last residue. A D gene is named only where the DNA matches it firmly. The size field is filled for only some rows; it gives once, few, many or a size class.

j_call d_call v_call clone_size cdr3_nt cdr3_aa
TRBJ1-4 NA TRBV5-1 NA TGCGCCAGCAGCTCAGACAGGTTAGGTGAAAAACTGTTTTTT CASSSDRLGEKLFF
TRBJ2-1 TRBD1 TRBV7-6 NA TGTGCCAGCAGCTTCCAACCCCCGACTGGGACAGGGGCCTACAATGAGCAGTTCTTC CASSFQPPTGTGAYNEQFF
TRBJ1-6 TRBD1 TRBV19 NA TGTGCCAGTAGTAACCGGGACAGGGGCTATAATTCACCCCTCCACTTT CASSNRDRGYNSPLHF
TRBJ1-2 TRBD1 TRBV19 NA TGTGCCAGCCGGGACAGGGCTGAGGTTGGCTACACCTTC CASRDRAEVGYTF
TRBJ2-4 TRBD1 TRBV27 once TGTGCCAGCAGTTTATTTGGGAGCCATGGGACAGCGTCAGCCAAAAACATTCAGTACTTC CASSLFGSHGTASAKNIQYF
TRBJ1-6 TRBD1 TRBV7-9 NA TGTGCCAGCAGCCAAGACAGGGTTTCACCCCTCCACTTT CASSQDRVSPLHF
TRBJ1-2 NA TRBV3-1/TRBV3-2 NA TGTGCCAGCAGCCAAGATCTTGGGCAGGGAAATGGCTACACCTTC CASSQDLGQGNGYTF
TRBJ2-5 TRBD1 TRBV5-8 NA TGTGCCAGCAGGACGACAGGGCAAGAGACCCAGTACTTC CASRTTGQETQYF
TRBJ2-1 TRBD2 TRBV5-6 NA TGTGCCAGCAGCCAGGGACTAGCGGGCAATGAGCAGTTCTTC CASSQGLAGNEQFF
TRBJ1-3 TRBD1 TRBV5-1 NA TGCGCCAGCAGCTTGGAACCGCAGGGGGCCTTCTCTGGAAACACCATATATTTT CASSLEPQGAFSGNTIYF
TRBJ1-5 NA TRBV20-1 NA TGCAGTGCTAGTCGGGGGGCAGAAAATCAGCCCCAGCATTTT CSASRGAENQPQHF
TRBJ2-1 TRBD1 TRBV19 NA TGTGCCAGTAGTATAGGGACAGGGAGGCCCAATGAGCAGTTCTTC CASSIGTGRPNEQFF
TRBJ1-1 TRBD1 TRBV18 NA TGTGCCAGCTCACCCCGGGTTAGGCATACAGGGGACATCGGCACTGAAGCTTTCTTT CASSPRVRHTGDIGTEAFF
TRBJ2-3 NA TRBV7-2 NA TGTGCCAGCAGCCCTAGAGTGGTTACAGATACGCAGTATTTT CASSPRVVTDTQYF
TRBJ1-4 NA TRBV29-1 NA TGCAGCGTGATGACAGTGAATGAAAAACTGTTTTTT CSVMTVNEKLFF
TRBJ1-6 TRBD1 TRBV28 few TGTGCCAGCAGCGTCGGTGGGACAGAGGATTCACCCCTCCACTTT CASSVGGTEDSPLHF
TRBJ2-3 NA TRBV29-1 NA TGCAGCGTTGAGGCCGGGGGAACAGATACGCAGTATTTT CSVEAGGTDTQYF
TRBJ2-4 TRBD1 TRBV4-1 NA TGCGCCAGCAGCCGGTGGGACAGGCCGATAGCCAAAAACATTCAGTACTTC CASSRWDRPIAKNIQYF
TRBJ2-2 TRBD2 TRBV3-1/TRBV3-2 NA TGTGCCAGCAGCCGATTCCCGGGACTAGCGGGGCCGACGAACACCGGGGAGCTGTTTTTT CASSRFPGLAGPTNTGELFF
TRBJ2-2 NA TRBV27 NA TGTGCCAGCAGTTCGATGGCCGGGACTCTTACCGGGGAGCTGTTTTTT CASSSMAGTLTGELFF
TRBJ2-2 NA TRBV5-1 NA TGCGCCAGCAGCTTGGACCCCGAGCCCACCGGCGGGGAGCTGTTTTTT CASSLDPEPTGGELFF
TRBJ1-3 NA TRBV7-2 NA TGTGCCAGCAGCTCCACATTCGCCTCTGGAAACACCATATATTTT CASSSTFASGNTIYF
TRBJ2-1 TRBD2 TRBV7-2 NA TGTGCCAGCAGCTCGACGGGGGGGGAGCAGTTCTTC CASSSTGGEQFF
TRBJ2-5 NA TRBV4-1 NA TGCGCCAGCAGCCACCTAGCGACTGGAGAGACCCAGTACTTC CASSHLATGETQYF
TRBJ2-1 TRBD1 TRBV7-9 NA TGTGCCAGCAAACACAAGACAGGGACCTACAATGAGCAGTTCTTC CASKHKTGTYNEQFF
TRBJ2-1 NA TRBV9 NA TGTGCCAGCAGCGTTTCCGGGGGGCCATACAATGAGCAGTTCTTC CASSVSGGPYNEQFF
TRBJ1-2 TRBD1 TRBV7-8 NA TGTGCCAGCAGCCAAATCTTATGGACAGGGACCTATGGCTACACCTTC CASSQILWTGTYGYTF
TRBJ2-2 TRBD2 TRBV24-1 NA TGTGCCACCAGTGCCTTCCCGGGACTAGCGGGGGGCCAGAACACCGGGGAGCTGTTTTTT CATSAFPGLAGGQNTGELFF
TRBJ1-6 NA TRBV13 NA TGTGCCAGCAGCTTACGGACAGAGGGCTCACCCCTCCACTTT CASSLRTEGSPLHF
TRBJ1-3 NA TRBV9 NA TGTGCCAGCAGCCGAACAGCAGGGACTGCGCATGGGGACACCATATATTTT CASSRTAGTAHGDTIYF
TRBJ2-2 TRBD2 TRBV9 NA TGTGCCAGCAGCGTAGTAGCGGGGCCGAACACCGGGGAGCTGTTTTTT CASSVVAGPNTGELFF
TRBJ2-3 NA TRBV5-1 NA TGCGCCAGCAGCCCCCTCCCGGTTTCCACAGATACGCAGTATTTT CASSPLPVSTDTQYF
TRBJ2-2 NA TRBV7-6 once TGTGCCAGCACCACTCCCGGGGTGGGAAACACCGGGGAGCTGTTTTTT CASTTPGVGNTGELFF
TRBJ1-1 NA TRBV28 NA TGTGCCAGCAGTTTTCGGGAGAACACTGAAGCTTTCTTT CASSFRENTEAFF
TRBJ1-2 NA TRBV5-1 NA TGCGCCAGCAGCTTGGCTCGGGGGTTGTCCCGTGGCTACACCTTC CASSLARGLSRGYTF
TRBJ2-5 TRBD2 TRBV3-1/TRBV3-2 NA TGTGCCAGCAGCCAAGATAGCGGGGGCGGGGAGACCCAGTACTTC CASSQDSGGGETQYF
TRBJ1-5 NA TRBV6-2/TRBV6-3 NA TGTGCCAGCAGTTACCCGCAGGGAAGTGGGTATAGCAATCAGCCCCAGCATTTT CASSYPQGSGYSNQPQHF
TRBJ1-3 NA TRBV6-5 once TGTGCCAGCAGTTTGAGCTCTGGAAACACCATATATTTT CASSLSSGNTIYF
TRBJ1-2 NA TRBV7-2 NA TGTGCCAGCAGCTCCAACCTGGCCTCCCCCCGCTATGGCTACACCTTC CASSSNLASPRYGYTF
TRBJ2-1 TRBD2 TRBV28 NA TGTGCCAGCAGCCAAACTAGCGGGGGATACAATGAGCAGTTCTTC CASSQTSGGYNEQFF
TRBJ2-5 NA TRBV12-5 NA TGTGCTAGTGCCCTGGAACAGGGAGACGTCGAGACCCAGTACTTC CASALEQGDVETQYF
TRBJ2-3 TRBD2 TRBV7-3 NA TGTGCCAGCAGCACGGCGGGAGGTAGCACAGATACGCAGTATTTT CASSTAGGSTDTQYF
TRBJ1-1 TRBD1 TRBV29-1 NA TGCAGCGTCGGGGGACAGGTCTACACTGAAGCTTTCTTT CSVGGQVYTEAFF
TRBJ1-5 TRBD1 TRBV27 once TGTGCCAGCAGTTCTACCACAGGGGTCGGCAATCAGCCCCAGCATTTT CASSSTTGVGNQPQHF
TRBJ1-5 NA TRBV3-1/TRBV3-2 NA TGTGCCAGCAGCCAAGATACCAGGGGCAATCAGCCCCAGCATTTT CASSQDTRGNQPQHF
TRBJ1-2 NA TRBV13 NA TGTGCCAGCAGCTTAGGCGACAGGTGGGCCTATGGCTACACCTTC CASSLGDRWAYGYTF
TRBJ1-4 TRBD1 TRBV6-1 NA TGTGCCAGCAGTGAAATGATGACAGGGGAAAAACTGTTTTTT CASSEMMTGEKLFF
TRBJ2-1 NA TRBV5-1 NA TGCGCCAGCAGCTTGGAACAGTACAATGAGCAGTTCTTC CASSLEQYNEQFF
TRBJ1-2 NA TRBV6-2/TRBV6-3 NA TGTGCCAGCAGTTTTTCTGGAGGGACCATCTATGGCTACACCTTC CASSFSGGTIYGYTF
TRBJ2-1 NA TRBV5-1 once TGCGCCAGCAGCTTGGAGGGGCAGGGGTGGGTATACAATGAGCAGTTCTTC CASSLEGQGWVYNEQFF